The next 26 T cell receptor beta chains were all read from a single sample in a study of blood T cell repertoires in COVID-19. The repertoire was sequenced with immunoSEQ multiplex PCR; TCRdb's copy has only in-frame clones and lacks some. The sample lists 200,000 to 250,000 clones, 84% seen once, with about 20% in the top ten. The specimen was peripheral blood. Receptor source: a man under 40 with active or convalescent COVID-19.

The chain has TRBV5-1 and TRBJ2-1, with D perhaps matching TRBD1 (5 bases). CDR3 size: 15 residues. V lost 0 bases, J lost 6 bases, and 13 bases lay in between. CDR1 is SGHRS and CDR2 is YFSETQ in the germline V gene. Here the CDR3 DNA reads TGCGCCAGCAGCTTGGTGGGGCCTAGAGCCAATGAGCAGTTCTTC. As protein: CASSLVGPRANEQFF.

The J gene is TRBJ2-2, the V gene TRBV10-2; weak D call: TRBD2 (5 bases). Germline CDR1 reads WSHSY; CDR2 reads SAAADI. V dropped 6 bases and J dropped 3 bases, with 8 bases sitting between them. The CDR3 runs 13 residues. CDR3 in DNA: TGCGCCAGCAGGGACTCATACACCGGGGAGCTGTTTTTT. Translating gives CASRDSYTGELFF.

Concerning this clone: One end of the junction fails to match germline, which may point to a read error. The V gene is TRBV18, the J gene TRBJ2-1; tentatively, D is TRBD2 (7 bases). CDR3 length equals 14 residues. Germline assignment: CDR1 KGHSH and CDR2 LQKENI. In nucleotides, the CDR3 is TGTGCCAGCTCGCCACAGGGAGGGGACAATGAGCAGTTCTTC. Protein: CASSPQGGDNEQFF.

The gene calls are TRBV5-1 and TRBJ2-1, with TRBD2 identical over 9 bases. V lost 0 bases and J lost 5; bases outside the gene matches: 3. This CDR3 contains 15 residues. Per germline, CDR1 SGHRS and CDR2 YFSETQ. Here the CDR3 reads CASSLVLAGHNEQFF. The CDR3 DNA sequence: TGCGCCAGCAGCTTGGTTCTAGCGGGACACAATGAGCAGTTCTTC.

This clone was picked up many times. Distinct nucleotide sequences in the sample also encode this CDR3. The rearrangement uses TRBV18 and TRBJ1-5; D remains ambiguous. CDR3 length: 15 residues. Looked up from germline, CDR1 is KGHSH and CDR2 is LQKENI. Deletions cut 2 bases from V and 4 bases from J, with 12 bases between. The CDR3 loop is CASSPSAGLNQPQHF. The DNA for the CDR3 is TGTGCCAGCTCACCATCCGCTGGCTTAAATCAGCCCCAGCATTTT.

The V and J genes are TRBV9 and TRBJ2-7, with D hard to call. V was shortened by 0 bases and J by 3 bases, with 13 bases between the two germline ends. The germline gives CDR1 SGDLS, CDR2 YYNGEE. This CDR3 region has 15 residues. The CDR3 region has the DNA TGTGCCAGCAGCGTAGGACCTGGTGGAGTCTACGAGCAGTACTTC. Translation gives CASSVGPGGVYEQYF.

The CDR3 is CASSLQLQEGGEKLFF. For the CDR3, the DNA is TGTGCCAGCAGCCTTCAATTACAGGAAGGTGGGGAAAAACTGTTTTTT. The chain uses TRBV7-2 and TRBJ1-4, with D possibly being TRBD1 (5 bases). The CDR3 consists of 16 residues. Trimming cost V 5 bases and J 8 bases, with 21 bases left between them. CDR1 is SGHTA, CDR2 FQGNSA, per germline.

CDR3 sequence reads: CASSQTLGQGMNYGYTF. The CDR3 bases are TGCGCCAGCAGCCAAACCCTAGGACAGGGAATGAACTATGGCTACACCTTC. The V call is TRBV4-1, the J call TRBJ1-2, with TRBD1 identical over 8 bases. Looked up from germline, CDR1 is MGHRA and CDR2 is YSYEKL. The J segment lost 2 bases and the V segment lost 2 bases, leaving 10 bases of the junction unmatched. This CDR3 is 17 amino acids long.

The rearrangement joins TRBV3-1 (or the pseudogene TRBV3-2) to TRBJ1-3, with 8 positions matching TRBD1. V was clipped by 2 bases and J by 4 bases; unmatched bases: 7. The V gene's germline CDR1 is LGHDT and CDR2 YNNKEL (reference sequence). This CDR3 has 16 residues. In DNA, the CDR3 is TGTGCCAGCAGCCAAACCCAGGGGGCGCCCGGAAACACCATATATTTT. Translating gives CASSQTQGAPGNTIYF.

This chain links TRBV4-1 with TRBJ1-5, with D hard to call. This CDR3 region has 15 residues. V dropped 0 bases and J dropped 7 bases, with 13 bases sitting between them. Germline V lookup: CDR1 MGHRA, CDR2 YSYEKL. Here the CDR3 reads CASSQDPREGQPQHF. The CDR3 nucleotides are TGCGCCAGCAGCCAAGATCCTCGGGAGGGACAGCCCCAGCATTTT.

The chain links TRBV27 to TRBJ2-5; TRBD1 aligns across 7 bases. After removal of 5 bases from V and 4 bases from J, the junction contained 4 bases not matched to a gene. Germline CDR1 is MNHEY and CDR2 is SMNVEV (reference sequence). The CDR3 length is 13 residues. CDR3 coding DNA: TGTGCCAGCAGTCCCCGACAGGGAGAGACCCAGTACTTC. As protein: CASSPRQGETQYF.

This chain joins TRBV6-6 and TRBJ2-7; D not certain. V lost 4 bases and J lost 4, with 14 bases in between. Germline CDR1 is MNHNY and CDR2 is SVGAGI (reference sequence). This CDR3 spans 14 amino acids. The DNA for the CDR3 is TGTGCCAGCAGTTCAGTCGGAGATAGATACGAGCAGTACTTC. Translated: CASSSVGDRYEQYF.

This chain connects TRBV10-3 to TRBJ1-1, with a possible D match to TRBD1 (5 bases). This CDR3 has 13 amino acids. CDR1 is ENHRY, CDR2 SYGVKD, per germline. With 8 bases removed from V and 0 bases from J, the gap between germline ends came to 10 bases. CDR3 in DNA: TGTGCCATCTCTCAGGGTGTGAACACTGAAGCTTTCTTT. It codes for CAISQGVNTEAFF.

This clone was counted a few times. The chain uses TRBV20-1 and TRBJ1-3, with a weak D call TRBD1 (6 bases). Germline V gene data show CDR1 as DFQATT and CDR2 as SNEGSKA (reference sequence). V was trimmed by 3 bases and J by 9 bases, leaving 21 bases between them. This CDR3 has 15 amino acids. The CDR3 spells CSASILDPQGTTIYF. CDR3 DNA: TGCAGTGCTAGTATTTTGGACCCTCAGGGGACCACCATATATTTT.

The chain is built from TRBV9 and TRBJ2-7; maybe TRBD1 (6 bases). This CDR3 is built from 15 residues. Germline CDR1 and CDR2: SGDLS and YYNGEE. The ends were cut back, 0 bases at V and 6 bases at J, with 16 bases in the middle. CDR3 amino acids: CASSVGGGVGGEQYF. CDR3 nucleotides: TGTGCCAGCAGCGTAGGTGGGGGCGTAGGGGGCGAGCAGTACTTC.

The chain employs TRBV4-1 and TRBJ1-4, with 7 positions matching TRBD1. In germline, CDR1 is MGHRA, CDR2 YSYEKL. Unmatched junction bases numbered 8, after V lost 4 bases and J lost 6 bases. The CDR3 consists of 15 residues. The CDR3 loop reads CASSPQPGTDEKLFF. CDR3 coding DNA: TGCGCCAGCAGCCCCCAGCCCGGGACAGATGAAAAACTGTTTTTT.

This clone was seen only once. The chain joins TRBV24-1 to TRBJ1-1, with TRBD1 as a possible D gene (5 bases). The germline V and J ends were trimmed by 5 bases and 1 base, with 13 bases remaining between them. Germline assignment: CDR1 KGHDR and CDR2 SFDVKD. The CDR3 loop spans 15 amino acids. For the CDR3, the DNA is TGTGCCACCAGTGTAGCGATCGGGGGGAACACTGAAGCTTTCTTT. This codes for CATSVAIGGNTEAFF.

The chain is built from TRBV4-1 and TRBJ1-2, with TRBD1 matching 7 bases. This CDR3 spans 15 amino acids. Germline values: CDR1 MGHRA, CDR2 YSYEKL. V was pared by 1 base and J by 7 bases, with 9 bases of the junction left unmatched. The CDR3 nucleotides are TGCGCCAGCAGCCAAGCAGGGGGAATCATCTTTGGCTACACCTTC. Amino acid sequence: CASSQAGGIIFGYTF.

The chain employs TRBV1 and TRBJ1-4; TRBD1, the table's D call, lacks a check against the DNA. TRBV1 is given as a pseudogene. This CDR3 contains 14 residues. The CDR3 is CTSSQGRQNEKLFF. The CDR3 DNA sequence: TGCACCAGCAGCCAGGGCCGTCAAAATGAAAAACTGTTTTTT.

The chain is built from TRBV7-9 and TRBJ2-3; D unclear. V was pared by 3 bases and J by 0 bases, with 4 bases between. The CDR3 spans 13 residues. CDR1 and CDR2 (germline): SEHNR, FQNEAQ (reference sequence). The CDR3 loop reads CASSLYSTDTQYF. In DNA, the CDR3 is TGTGCCAGCAGCTTGTATAGCACAGATACGCAGTATTTT.

The rearrangement joins TRBV28 to TRBJ2-1; D is unclear. V was pared by 7 bases and J by 0 bases, with 10 bases between. This CDR3 comprises 14 residues. Per the germline V gene, CDR1 is MDHEN and CDR2 is SYDVKM. CDR3 protein: CASNEDNSYNEQFF. The DNA for the CDR3 is TGTGCCAGCAACGAAGACAACTCCTACAATGAGCAGTTCTTC.

The CDR3 loop is CASSSGTGYEQFF. Here the CDR3 DNA reads TGTGCCAGCAGTTCCGGGACAGGGTATGAGCAGTTCTTC. This rearrangement joins TRBV6-5 to TRBJ2-1, with 9 positions matching TRBD1. This CDR3 has 13 residues. The germline gives CDR1 MNHEY, CDR2 SVGAGI. The J segment lost 8 bases and the V segment lost 4 bases, leaving 3 bases of the junction unmatched.

This chain connects TRBV10-3 to TRBJ2-5; 8 nucleotides line up with TRBD1. The CDR3 sequence is 12 residues long. Germline V gene data show CDR1 as ENHRY and CDR2 as SYGVKD. V dropped 11 bases and J dropped 5; count of bases not matched to a gene: 7. The CDR3 reads CASGQEEETQYF. The CDR3 DNA follows: TGTGCCTCGGGACAGGAGGAGGAGACCCAGTACTTC.

The chain carries TRBV5-1 and TRBJ2-7; TRBD1 matches at 10 bases. Germline CDR1 SGHRS, CDR2 YFSETQ. This CDR3 has 14 residues. Trimming at V came to 4 bases and at J to 5 bases, leaving 6 bases not matched to a gene. The DNA of the CDR3 is TGCGCCAGCAGCCCTGGGGACAGGGGCCACGAGCAGTACTTC. It is translated as CASSPGDRGHEQYF.

This clone came up a few times. The chain has TRBV5-6 and TRBJ1-4; 7 nucleotides line up with TRBD1. V lost 4 bases to trimming and J lost 8 bases; unmatched junction nucleotides: 11. This CDR3 is built from 15 residues. Germline V gene lookup returns CDR1 SGHDT and CDR2 YYEEEE. The CDR3 bases are TGTGCCAGCAGCAACCAGGGGGGAGCACGGGAAAAACTGTTTTTT. Protein: CASSNQGGAREKLFF.

This clone occurred a few times. The chain has TRBV28 and TRBJ1-6; TRBD1 agrees at 7 bases. Germline lookup yields CDR1 MDHEN and CDR2 SYDVKM. The CDR3 runs 15 residues. V trimming: 6 bases; J trimming: 4 bases; junction bases outside the gene matches: 6. CDR3 sequence: CASRFRDRYNSPLHF. CDR3 sequence (DNA): TGTGCCAGCAGGTTCCGGGACAGATATAATTCACCCCTCCACTTT.